This T cell receptor beta chain was captured in a study of T cell repertoires in cytomegalovirus infection (dated by TCRdb to about 2019). Notes on the research overall: Alongside well-studied HLA-B-restricted epitopes, the peptide stimulations were aimed at recently identified HLA-C-restricted CMV epitopes, whose presentation resists viral immunomodulation. Because public TCR beta signatures pointed to carriage of CMV infection together with the matching HLA type, the HLA type of each donor mattered for the analysis.

TCRdb names Illumina HiSeq 1500 as the instrument used. In TCRdb, the public reads were trimmed at Q25 with fastp and aligned with MiXCR, with productive beta chains retained. Every distinct CDR3 protein forms one entry, paired with its most common genes and DNA. For this sample the table gives approximately 600,000 distinct CDR3 sequences, of which over 35% were detected only once. 40% to 60% of the sample belongs to the ten largest clones. On the study overall, not on this receptor specifically: In both this cohort and an independent roughly 330-donor cohort, the cumulative frequency of public TCR beta family members distinguished carriers of CMV infection plus the relevant HLA type. The ex vivo response was dominated by HLA-C-restricted CMV-specific TCR beta clonotypes, and the single most frequent clonotype in two of eight donors was supplied by these HLA-C-restricted clonotypes.

This clonotype came up many times. Its specific antigen is unknown. Qualities for individual bases were not recorded, and no much larger clone is one base off. Measured from the cysteine to the phenylalanine, the CDR3 is 14 residues long. The read is trimmed to its CDR3 DNA, 42 bases read in frame from base 1. V is shortened by 5 bases, J by 2 bases, and the region joining them spans 9 bases. Sequences SGHVS (CDR1) and FQNEAQ (CDR2) are obtained from the germline V gene. Per the publication, the treatment or condition label means: in vitro stimulation with specific CMV peptide epitopes to enrich CMV-specific T cells.

The origin of this receptor is a human donor in good health (CMV status not recorded). Some clones in this sample may be carry-over from other donors' samples. Sequencing used cultured PBMCs, obtained from culture after CMV antigen stimulation. The chain joins TRBV7-8 to TRBJ2-2; the D gene is perhaps TRBD2, on 6 matching bases. The CDR3 region: CASSMGLNTGELFF. The DNA sequence follows: TGTGCCAGCAGCATGGGACTTAACACCGGGGAGCTGTTTTTT.